This TCR beta chain derives from a study of T cells in Graves' hyperthyroidism and ophthalmopathy. This clonotype was counted at least ten times. CDR3 length: 14 amino acids. V lost 7 bases and J 1 base, leaving 13 bases between the germline ends. The germline CDR1 and CDR2 sequences are LNHDA and SQIVND (reference sequence). RNA transcripts yielded amplified TCR beta CDR3 regions. HTBI primers were the set used in a first-round RT-PCR of the TCR CDR3. TCRdb reprocessed the multiplex PCR reads via MiXCR and lists one record per CDR3 protein. The data contain about 480,000 distinct CDR3 sequences, over 13% of them singletons.

The chain combines TRBV19 with TRBJ1-1; possible D gene TRBD1, 5 bases. This TCR came from a woman aged 18-29 years with Graves' hyperthyroidism. Sample: blood. The CDR3 DNA sequence: TGTGCCAGTACTATGGGGCGAGAGAACACTGAAGCTTTCTTT. It is translated as CASTMGRENTEAFF.